One T cell receptor (beta chain) is described in this entry. Its cognate antigen is unknown. V was pared by 11 bases and J by 4 bases, with 6 bases of the junction left unmatched. This CDR3 comprises 12 residues. CDR1 is MDHEN and CDR2 is SYDVKM in the germline V gene. Using its own MiXCR run on the reads, TCRdb lists one record per CDR3 protein. The repertoire has about 69,000 distinct CDR3 sequences, about 30% of them found once; the top ten carry 50% to 65%. These data originate in a study of T cell repertoires in cytomegalovirus infection. Study context: Alongside well-studied HLA-B-restricted CMV epitopes, recently identified HLA-C-restricted CMV epitopes were also used. Overall study findings and caveats: Cumulative public TCR beta family frequency identified CMV carriers with the relevant HLA.

Sequenced here: CD8+ T cells from cultured PBMCs, sampled from culture after CMV antigen stimulation. The V call is TRBV28, the J call TRBJ1-1; TRBD1 agrees at 8 bases. The TCR sequence derives from a human donor in good health (CMV status not recorded). Some clones in this sample may be carry-over from other donors' samples. In nucleotides, the CDR3 is TGTGCCGGCTCGGACAGGGTCACTGAAGCTTTCTTT. This codes for CAGSDRVTEAFF.